This T cell receptor (beta chain) was captured by sequencing in a study of T cells after yellow fever vaccination. Study-level information: Fractions of limited cellularity were prepared by means of SMART-Seq v4 Ultra Low Input.

This CDR3 spans 16 amino acids. Germline V gene sequence: CDR1 LGHNA, CDR2 YSLEER. The V segment lost 0 bases and the J segment 3 bases; nucleotides outside the gene matches: 6. UMIs and a universal primer site were added when TCR cDNA was made by 5'RACE template switching. TCRdb redid the calling of the 5' RACE reads with MiXCR, one entry per CDR3 protein. The sample lists a few hundred thousand distinct CDR3 sequences; 17% were seen once. In regard to this clonotype: Its target is unknown.

Points from the study as a whole: Boosting was followed by the reappearance of most primary-vaccination clones (around 96% CD4, around 86% CD8). Bulk-population clonotypes that are abundant could appear as contaminants in FACS-sorted repertoires.

This clonotype originated in a man between 18 and 35 years old who received the YFV17D yellow fever vaccine. Sequenced here: PBMCs, sampled 4 to 5 days after the first yellow fever vaccination. This chain links TRBV4-3 with TRBJ2-3, with 7 bases lining up with TRBD1. The CDR3 is CASSQEKGGITDTQYF. The CDR3 DNA is TGCGCCAGCAGCCAAGAAAAAGGGGGCATTACAGATACGCAGTATTTT.